The 28 T cell receptor beta chains reported below all come from one sample, sequenced in a study of early stage breast cancer tumors. TCRdb's table, derived via immunoSEQ multiplex PCR, lists solely in-frame clones and lacks some. The profile covers 20,000 to 30,000 clones, with 55% to 80% appearing a single time and 7.5% to 10% taken by the ten largest. Sequenced input: breast tumor tissue. The origin of the receptors is a person between 60 and 70 years old with breast cancer.

This chain uses TRBV5-1 with TRBJ1-2; maybe TRBD1 (5 bases). This CDR3 is built from 14 residues. The germline gives CDR1 SGHRS, CDR2 YFSETQ. V shed 7 bases and J shed 2 bases, with 15 bases lying between them. CDR3 coding DNA: TGCGCCAGCGCTACAGGCGACTTCAACTATGGCTACACCTTC. It is translated as CASATGDFNYGYTF.

A few counts support this clone. Other DNA sequences in this sample translate to the same CDR3. The chain links TRBV29-1 to TRBJ1-1; D is ambiguous. CDR3 length equals 12 residues. Trimming stripped 4 bases from V and 3 bases from J, with 9 bases between. From germline, CDR1 is SQVTM and CDR2 ANQGSEA. In DNA, the CDR3 is TGCAGCGTTGTTCGGTATGACACTGAAGCTTTCTTT. Its protein product is CSVVRYDTEAFF.

The chain joins TRBV6-5 to TRBJ2-2; TRBD2 aligns across 12 bases. The CDR3 is 16 residues long. J gave up 6 bases and V 2 bases, and 4 bases lay outside the gene matches. Germline V gene sequence: CDR1 MNHEY, CDR2 SVGAGI. The CDR3 DNA reads TGTGCCAGCAGTTACCTGACTAGCGGGAGCCCCGGGGAGCTGTTTTTT. Translation: CASSYLTSGSPGELFF.

This clone appeared a few times. The rearrangement uses TRBV4-3 and TRBJ2-5, with 7 bases fitting TRBD2. Germline V gene sequence: CDR1 LGHNA, CDR2 YSLEER. CDR3 length: 14 amino acids. V dropped 1 base and J dropped 7; count of bases not matched to a gene: 6. CDR3: CASSQGTRGGTQYF. The CDR3, as DNA: TGCGCCAGCAGCCAAGGGACTAGAGGAGGGACCCAGTACTTC.

J is TRBJ2-3 and V is TRBV7-9, with 12 positions matching TRBD2. This CDR3 is 15 amino acids long. Trimming removed 6 bases from V and 3 bases from J; junction bases left unmatched: 4. Germline CDR1 and CDR2: SEHNR and FQNEAQ (reference sequence). CDR3: CASRGTSGFTDTQYF. Here the CDR3 DNA reads TGTGCCAGCAGAGGGACTAGCGGGTTTACAGATACGCAGTATTTT.

The J gene is TRBJ1-2, the V gene TRBV19, with unresolved D. CDR3 length: 15 amino acids. The V end was cut by 0 bases, the J end by 2 bases, with 10 bases between. Germline CDR1 is LNHDA and CDR2 is SQIVND (reference sequence). CDR3 bases: TGTGCCAGTAGTATAGACTGGAGACGGAACTATGGCTACACCTTC. It is translated as CASSIDWRRNYGYTF.

The chain uses TRBV28 and TRBJ2-7; TRBD2 aligns across 7 bases. CDR1 MDHEN and CDR2 SYDVKM come from the germline V gene. Trimming removed 6 bases from V and 3 bases from J; junction bases left unmatched: 11. The CDR3 contains 15 residues. CDR3 DNA: TGTGCCAGCAGCCCCATGAGCGGGGCCTTCTACGAGCAGTACTTC. Encoded protein: CASSPMSGAFYEQYF.

The chain is built from TRBV7-2 and TRBJ2-2, with D perhaps matching TRBD2 (5 bases). The ends were cut back, 1 base at V and 8 bases at J, with 8 bases in the middle. This CDR3 region has 13 residues. Germline V CDR1 and CDR2: SGHTA, FQGNSA. CDR3: CASSLDEGGELFF. As DNA, the CDR3 is TGTGCCAGCAGCTTAGATGAGGGTGGGGAGCTGTTTTTT. Combining the CDR3 with reference TRBV7-2 and TRBJ2-2 gives the whole variable domain GAGVSQSPSNKVTEKGKDVELRCDPISGHTALYWYRQSLGQGLEFLIYFQGNSAPDKSGLPSDRFSAERTGGSVSTLTIQRTQQEDSAVYLCASSLDEGGELFFGEGSRLTVL.

Only a few counts were recorded for this clone. J is TRBJ2-2 and V is TRBV30, with 7 bases matching TRBD2. Losses at the gene ends were 0 bases for V and 4 bases for J; bases not matched to a gene: 5. The CDR3 is made up of 15 amino acids. CDR1 is GTSNPN and CDR2 is SVGIG in the germline V gene (reference sequence). CDR3 nucleotide sequence: TGTGCCTGGAGTGTAGGCGGGGGAGGCACCGGGGAGCTGTTTTTT. It encodes CAWSVGGGGTGELFF.

Many counts were recorded for this clone. The V gene is TRBV7-9, the J gene TRBJ1-5; no reliable D call. The CDR3 consists of 14 residues. CDR1 is SEHNR, CDR2 FQNEAQ, per germline (reference sequence). V lost 1 base and J 5 bases, leaving 9 bases between the germline ends. CDR3 in amino acids: CASSLVKLDQPQHF. CDR3 nucleotides: TGTGCCAGCAGCTTAGTAAAACTAGATCAGCCCCAGCATTTT.

V gene TRBV6-4 combines with J gene TRBJ1-5; D possibly corresponds to TRBD1 (6 bases). V was shortened by 0 bases and J by 6 bases, with 12 bases between the two germline ends. Germline V lookup: CDR1 MRHNA, CDR2 SNTAGT. The CDR3 totals 15 residues. The CDR3 here is CASSDSQGWGQPQHF. CDR3 coding DNA: TGTGCCAGCAGTGACTCTCAGGGGTGGGGTCAGCCCCAGCATTTT.

The chain carries TRBV6-6 and TRBJ1-1; perhaps TRBD1 as D (5 bases). CDR3 size: 15 residues. With 8 bases removed from V and 4 bases from J, the gap between germline ends came to 20 bases. Germline V CDR1 and CDR2: MNHNY, SVGAGI (reference sequence). The CDR3 protein is CASLWWGVESTEAFF. The CDR3 nucleotides read TGTGCCAGCCTTTGGTGGGGGGTGGAAAGCACTGAAGCTTTCTTT.

This clone was observed a single time. J is TRBJ1-4 and V is TRBV18, with 7 bases fitting TRBD1. Germline-derived CDR1 and CDR2 are KGHSH and LQKENI. The CDR3 spans 14 residues. Unmatched junction bases numbered 3, after V lost 3 bases and J lost 5 bases. As DNA, the CDR3 is TGTGCCAGCTCACCCTCGGACAGGAATGAAAAACTGTTTTTT. Its protein product is CASSPSDRNEKLFF.

The sample holds a few counts of this clone. The V gene is TRBV28, the J gene TRBJ2-7; 11 nucleotides agree with TRBD2. Looked up from germline, CDR1 is MDHEN and CDR2 is SYDVKM. CDR3 length equals 15 residues. V gave up 6 bases and J gave up 6 bases; unmatched junction bases: 10. The CDR3, as DNA: TGTGCCAGCAGCCCCTGGCTAGCGGGAGGCTTCGAGCAGTACTTC. Encoded protein: CASSPWLAGGFEQYF.

The gene calls are TRBV6-5 and TRBJ1-1; possible D gene TRBD1, 6 bases. The CDR3 length is 15 residues. The germline gives CDR1 MNHEY, CDR2 SVGAGI. The V and J ends lost 2 bases and 3 bases respectively, with 13 bases between them. This CDR3 reads CASSYPKGGYTEAFF. The DNA for the CDR3 is TGTGCCAGCAGTTACCCGAAGGGGGGGTACACTGAAGCTTTCTTT.

The rearrangement joins TRBV11-2 to TRBJ2-7; D might be TRBD1 (6 bases). This CDR3 has 14 residues. Per the germline V gene, CDR1 is SGHAT and CDR2 is FQNNGV. Trimming took 6 bases from V and 0 from J, leaving 12 bases between them. The CDR3 nucleotides are TGTGCCAGCAGGTCATTACAGGGCTCCTACGAGCAGTACTTC. Residues: CASRSLQGSYEQYF.

This chain uses TRBV11-2 with TRBJ2-7; 8 bases match TRBD2. Germline V gene lookup returns CDR1 SGHAT and CDR2 FQNNGV. With V trimmed by 1 base and J by 3 bases, 5 bases remained unmatched. The CDR3 has 15 residues. The CDR3, as DNA: TGTGCCAGCAGCTTAGGGCCAGCGGGAGTCTACGAGCAGTACTTC. It yields the protein CASSLGPAGVYEQYF.

This clone was picked up a small number of times. CDR3 sequence: CASSLVAGIYQPQHF. The CDR3 nucleotides are TGTGCCAGCAGCTTAGTTGCAGGCATCTATCAGCCCCAGCATTTT. The chain joins TRBV7-8 to TRBJ1-5; D uncertain. Trimming removed 1 base at V and 5 bases at J, with 12 bases between. Germline V CDR1 and CDR2: SGHVS, FQNEAQ. CDR3 size: 15 residues.

The J gene is TRBJ2-2, the V gene TRBV19; 11 bases align to TRBD1. This CDR3 comprises 16 residues. Trimming at V came to 7 bases and at J to 0 bases, leaving 4 bases not matched to a gene. In germline, CDR1 is LNHDA, CDR2 SQIVND (reference sequence). The CDR3 bases are TGTGCCAGTACTAGGGGACAGGGGGCGAACACCGGGGAGCTGTTTTTT. This gives the protein CASTRGQGANTGELFF. Full variable domain (remainder filled in from reference TRBV19 and TRBJ2-2): DGGITQSPKYLFRKEGQNVTLSCEQNLNHDAMYWYRQDPGQGLRLIYYSQIVNDFQKGDIAEGYSVSREKKESFPLTVTSAQKNPTAFYLCASTRGQGANTGELFFGEGSRLTVL.

The chain combines TRBV25-1 with TRBJ2-3; D is unresolved. The CDR3 runs to 13 residues. Germline loops: CDR1 MGHDK, CDR2 SYGVNS. Trimming shortened V by 4 bases and J by 3 bases, and 8 bases separated the two germline ends. In nucleotides, the CDR3 is TGTGCCAGCAGTGTAACCGGTACAGATACGCAGTATTTT. Residues: CASSVTGTDTQYF.

The chain links TRBV5-8 to TRBJ1-4; 10 bases agree with TRBD1. Trimming at V came to 4 bases and at J to 5 bases, leaving 11 bases not matched to a gene. The CDR3 is 17 residues long. CDR1 is SGHTS and CDR2 is YDEGEE in the germline V gene. The DNA of the CDR3 is TGTGCCAGCAGCATCGGACAGGGGGTTATTACGAATGAAAAACTGTTTTTT. This sequence encodes CASSIGQGVITNEKLFF.

The chain couples TRBV5-1 to TRBJ2-2; 10 nucleotides match TRBD2. The CDR3 runs 21 residues. V dropped 1 base and J dropped 6; count of bases not matched to a gene: 21. The V gene's germline CDR1 is SGHRS and CDR2 YFSETQ. CDR3 amino acids: CASSLLVVSGRRSGGAGELFF. CDR3 in DNA: TGCGCCAGCAGCTTGCTTGTGGTTAGCGGGAGGAGATCCGGTGGGGCCGGGGAGCTGTTTTTT.

The V gene is TRBV19, the J gene TRBJ2-4; 14 positions agree with TRBD2. V was clipped by 1 base and J by 6 bases; unmatched bases: 8. The germline V gene has CDR1 LNHDA and CDR2 SQIVND (reference sequence). This CDR3 is built from 18 residues. The CDR3 coding sequence is TGTGCCAGTAGTATAGCCGGACTAGCGGGAGGCAACCCAAACATTCAGTACTTC. Residues: CASSIAGLAGGNPNIQYF.

The chain couples TRBV6-5 to TRBJ1-2, with D tentatively TRBD1 (5 bases). The V and J ends lost 6 bases and 8 bases respectively, with 19 bases between them. The CDR3 consists of 14 residues. The germline V gene encodes CDR1 MNHEY and CDR2 SVGAGI. CDR3 nucleotide sequence: TGTGCCAGCAGATTAATTGGGGGGTCGGGAGGCTACACCTTC. This sequence encodes CASRLIGGSGGYTF.

The rearrangement links TRBV19 to TRBJ1-5; 9 bases agree with TRBD1. V lost 1 base to trimming and J lost 6 bases; unmatched junction nucleotides: 4. This CDR3 contains 15 residues. Germline V gives CDR1 LNHDA, CDR2 SQIVND (reference sequence). The CDR3 coding sequence is TGTGCCAGTAGTATAGGGAGGACAGGGGTTCAGCCCCAGCATTTT. It yields the protein CASSIGRTGVQPQHF. Filled out from reference TRBV19 and TRBJ1-5, the complete variable domain reads DGGITQSPKYLFRKEGQNVTLSCEQNLNHDAMYWYRQDPGQGLRLIYYSQIVNDFQKGDIAEGYSVSREKKESFPLTVTSAQKNPTAFYLCASSIGRTGVQPQHFGDGTRLSIL.

This sequence joins TRBV7-2 and TRBJ2-5; D might be TRBD2 (6 bases). The CDR3 loop spans 15 amino acids. The germline V gene encodes CDR1 SGHTA and CDR2 FQGNSA. The V end lost 1 base, the J end lost 2 bases, and 11 bases lay between the germline ends. The CDR3 sequence: CASSLVGTSQETQYF. CDR3 bases: TGTGCCAGCAGCTTAGTGGGGACTTCTCAAGAGACCCAGTACTTC.

This clone has just one count. The chain carries TRBV19 and TRBJ2-7, with D possibly being TRBD1 (5 bases). This CDR3 has 13 residues. Trimming pared 9 bases from V and 3 bases from J, leaving 15 bases between. The germline CDR1 and CDR2 sequences are LNHDA and SQIVND (reference sequence). CDR3 in amino acids: CASRPGALYEQYF. In DNA form, the CDR3 reads TGTGCCAGCCGACCTGGGGCTCTCTACGAGCAGTACTTC.

The rearrangement uses TRBV7-2 and TRBJ1-4, with D unresolved. This CDR3 has 16 amino acids. V shed 5 bases and J shed 0 bases, with 13 bases lying between them. The germline gives CDR1 SGHTA, CDR2 FQGNSA. The CDR3 coding sequence is TGTGCCAGCAGCACCCGCGGGCGCCCAACTAATGAAAAACTGTTTTTT. It translates to CASSTRGRPTNEKLFF. Based on the CDR3 plus reference TRBV7-2 and TRBJ1-4, the full variable domain is GAGVSQSPSNKVTEKGKDVELRCDPISGHTALYWYRQSLGQGLEFLIYFQGNSAPDKSGLPSDRFSAERTGGSVSTLTIQRTQQEDSAVYLCASSTRGRPTNEKLFFGSGTQLSVL.